There are a few counts of the clone carrying this T cell receptor beta chain. Its antigen is still unknown. Germline-derived CDR1 and CDR2 are SQVTM and ANQGSEA. V was shortened by 3 bases and J by 7 bases, with 12 bases between the two germline ends. The CDR3 length is 12 residues. The data were obtained in a study of CD8+ T cells in alopecia areata. Study-level findings and limits: Scalp clonality and expanded CD8+ clones among the top 100 fell significantly with tofacitinib. For lesional scalp, especially alopecia totalis/universalis, clonality was higher than in normal scalp.

Treatment of the sample: oral pan-JAK inhibitor, 5-10 mg twice daily. Collection of lesional scalp punch biopsies and peripheral blood was performed in alopecia areata patients. Sequencing used cDNA as its template, made by extracting RNA and reverse transcribing it. Profiling relied on immunoSEQ multiplex PCR, and the TCRdb table lists in-frame clones only, not all of them. This table holds around 70,000 clones, about 30% found once. Sequences were derived from CD8+ T cells sorted from blood, sampled at week 4, from a patient treated with tofacitinib. The chain combines TRBV29-1 with TRBJ1-2; TRBD1 is a possible D gene (6 bases). This sequence originates from a human donor with alopecia areata. The DNA for the CDR3 is TGCAGCGTTGACTTTACAGGGTTTGGCTACACCTTC. Protein product: CSVDFTGFGYTF.